These T cell receptor beta chains were read from a single sample in a study of T cells after yellow fever vaccination. TCRdb reprocessed the 5' RACE reads via MiXCR and lists one record per CDR3 protein. The repertoire holds roughly 500,000 distinct CDR3 sequences, roughly 21% seen once, with approximately 15% in the top ten. Sequencing was performed on PBMCs, taken 15 days after the yellow fever booster vaccination. These receptors were taken from a man in his thirties or forties who received the YFV17D yellow fever vaccine. CDR3s include the opening cysteine and the closing phenylalanine or tryptophan. Fields, in order: J gene, V gene, D gene, clone size, CDR3 protein, CDR3 DNA. A D gene is named only where the DNA matches it firmly. The size entry is marked missing in some rows and otherwise reads once, few, many or a size class.

j_call: TRBJ2-3; v_call: TRBV6-2/TRBV6-3; d_call: NA; clone_size: few; cdr3_aa: CATLPQATDTQYF; cdr3_nt: TGTGCCACCCTCCCCCAGGCGACAGATACGCAGTATTTT
j_call: TRBJ2-1; v_call: TRBV15; d_call: NA; clone_size: NA; cdr3_aa: CATSRGRDYNEQFF; cdr3_nt: TGTGCCACCAGCAGAGGAAGGGACTACAATGAGCAGTTCTTC
j_call: TRBJ1-1; v_call: TRBV27; d_call: TRBD1; clone_size: few; cdr3_aa: CASSLRGQANTEAFF; cdr3_nt: TGTGCCAGCAGTTTAAGGGGACAGGCAAACACTGAAGCTTTCTTT
j_call: TRBJ2-3; v_call: TRBV6-1; d_call: NA; clone_size: NA; cdr3_aa: CASSDVLGDTQYF; cdr3_nt: TGTGCCAGCAGTGACGTCCTGGGAGATACGCAGTATTTT
j_call: TRBJ2-5; v_call: TRBV6-2/TRBV6-3; d_call: TRBD2; clone_size: NA; cdr3_aa: CASSSSLLAGGGETQYF; cdr3_nt: TGTGCCAGCAGTTCATCCCTTCTAGCGGGAGGGGGTGAGACCCAGTACTTC
j_call: TRBJ2-5; v_call: TRBV7-8; d_call: TRBD1; clone_size: NA; cdr3_aa: CASSLAGGLKTQYF; cdr3_nt: TGTGCCAGCAGCTTAGCAGGGGGCTTGAAGACCCAGTACTTC
j_call: TRBJ2-1; v_call: TRBV7-7; d_call: NA; clone_size: once; cdr3_aa: CASSLSRASYNEQFF; cdr3_nt: TGTGCCAGCAGCCTTTCGCGAGCCTCCTACAATGAGCAGTTCTTC
j_call: TRBJ2-7; v_call: TRBV6-1; d_call: NA; clone_size: few; cdr3_aa: CASSRGGFSYEQYF; cdr3_nt: TGTGCCAGCTCCCGTGGAGGATTCTCCTACGAGCAGTACTTC
j_call: TRBJ2-1; v_call: TRBV29-1; d_call: NA; clone_size: NA; cdr3_aa: CSVEGRRLDHNEQFF; cdr3_nt: TGCAGCGTTGAAGGCCGCAGGTTGGACCACAATGAGCAGTTCTTC
j_call: TRBJ2-7; v_call: TRBV28; d_call: NA; clone_size: NA; cdr3_aa: CASSFSLGRGEYF; cdr3_nt: TGTGCCAGCAGTTTTTCGTTAGGGAGAGGGGAGTACTTC
j_call: TRBJ2-5; v_call: TRBV9; d_call: TRBD2; clone_size: many; cdr3_aa: CASSVGSGGQETQYF; cdr3_nt: TGTGCCAGCAGCGTAGGTTCGGGGGGCCAAGAGACCCAGTACTTC
j_call: TRBJ2-1; v_call: TRBV29-1; d_call: NA; clone_size: NA; cdr3_aa: CSAGRSQGNNEQFF; cdr3_nt: TGCAGCGCTGGCCGGAGCCAGGGGAACAATGAGCAGTTCTTC
j_call: TRBJ2-5; v_call: TRBV5-1; d_call: NA; clone_size: few; cdr3_aa: CASSLNLGQETQYF; cdr3_nt: TGCGCCAGCAGCTTGAATCTGGGTCAAGAGACCCAGTACTTC
j_call: TRBJ2-1; v_call: TRBV27; d_call: NA; clone_size: NA; cdr3_aa: CASSLWGISRNEQFF; cdr3_nt: TGTGCCAGCAGTTTATGGGGCATCTCCCGCAATGAGCAGTTCTTC
j_call: TRBJ1-2; v_call: TRBV29-1; d_call: NA; clone_size: few; cdr3_aa: CSVATVNYGYTF; cdr3_nt: TGCAGCGTTGCAACAGTTAACTATGGCTACACCTTC
j_call: TRBJ2-3; v_call: TRBV5-4; d_call: TRBD2; clone_size: NA; cdr3_aa: CASSLGLAKSTDTQYF; cdr3_nt: TGTGCCAGCAGCTTGGGACTAGCGAAAAGCACAGATACGCAGTATTTT
j_call: TRBJ2-7; v_call: TRBV10-3; d_call: NA; clone_size: NA; cdr3_aa: CAISESSVLHEQYF; cdr3_nt: TGTGCCATCAGTGAGTCGTCGGTTCTCCACGAGCAGTACTTC
j_call: TRBJ2-1; v_call: TRBV20-1; d_call: NA; clone_size: NA; cdr3_aa: CSAGNLDEQFF; cdr3_nt: TGCAGTGCTGGAAACTTGGATGAGCAGTTCTTC
j_call: TRBJ1-5; v_call: TRBV20-1; d_call: TRBD1; clone_size: NA; cdr3_aa: CSAGDRGDSNQPQHF; cdr3_nt: TGCAGTGCTGGAGACAGGGGGGACAGCAATCAGCCCCAGCATTTT
j_call: TRBJ2-7; v_call: TRBV19; d_call: NA; clone_size: NA; cdr3_aa: CASGPTRGTYEQYF; cdr3_nt: TGTGCCAGTGGACCGACTAGGGGAACCTACGAGCAGTACTTC
j_call: TRBJ2-1; v_call: TRBV10-2; d_call: NA; clone_size: few; cdr3_aa: CASSDGGAYNEQFF; cdr3_nt: TGCGCCAGCAGTGATGGCGGAGCCTACAATGAGCAGTTCTTC
j_call: TRBJ2-7; v_call: TRBV12-3/TRBV12-4; d_call: TRBD1; clone_size: few; cdr3_aa: CASSFGRGTGSYEQYF; cdr3_nt: TGTGCCAGCAGTTTCGGTAGGGGGACAGGATCCTACGAGCAGTACTTC
j_call: TRBJ2-1; v_call: TRBV7-8; d_call: NA; clone_size: NA; cdr3_aa: CASFAARAREQFF; cdr3_nt: TGTGCCAGCTTCGCGGCTCGGGCGCGGGAGCAGTTCTTC
j_call: TRBJ2-3; v_call: TRBV12-3/TRBV12-4; d_call: NA; clone_size: NA; cdr3_aa: CASSFPDGRRGDTQYF; cdr3_nt: TGTGCCAGCAGTTTCCCAGACGGGAGACGCGGAGATACGCAGTATTTT
j_call: TRBJ1-1; v_call: TRBV6-2/TRBV6-3; d_call: NA; clone_size: NA; cdr3_aa: CASRGVERNTEAFF; cdr3_nt: TGTGCCAGTAGAGGGGTGGAAAGGAACACTGAAGCTTTCTTT
j_call: TRBJ1-6; v_call: TRBV21-1; d_call: NA; clone_size: NA; cdr3_aa: CAQQLPLHGGNSPLHF; cdr3_nt: TGTGCCCAGCAGCTTCCCCTTCACGGAGGAAATTCACCCCTCCACTTT
j_call: TRBJ1-1; v_call: TRBV19; d_call: TRBD1; clone_size: NA; cdr3_aa: CASSIQGAFMHHF; cdr3_nt: TGTGCCAGTAGTATACAGGGGGCTTTCATGCACCATTTT
j_call: TRBJ2-3; v_call: TRBV10-3; d_call: TRBD2; clone_size: few; cdr3_aa: CAISPAGGRTDTQYF; cdr3_nt: TGTGCCATCAGTCCAGCGGGAGGGCGGACAGATACGCAGTATTTT
j_call: TRBJ2-7; v_call: TRBV24-1; d_call: TRBD1; clone_size: NA; cdr3_aa: CATSDPGTGYEQYF; cdr3_nt: TGTGCCACCAGTGACCCCGGGACAGGCTACGAGCAGTACTTC